The next 13 T cell receptor beta chains were all read from a single sample in a study of shared clonotypes between healthy human individuals. Profiling relied on immunoSEQ multiplex PCR, and the TCRdb table lists in-frame clones only, not all of them. This table has some 1,600,000 clones, 95% to 99% appearing once. Sequencing used naive CD4+ T cells sorted from blood. Subset in this sample: CD45RA+ positively selected. The origin of the receptors is a man aged 25-45 years in good health.

Details on this clone: Other DNA sequences within the sample encode an identical CDR3. This sequence joins TRBV30 and TRBJ2-7, with a weak D call TRBD1 (5 bases). The CDR3 has 11 residues. Trimming pared 3 bases from V and 4 bases from J, leaving 7 bases between. CDR1 and CDR2 from the germline V gene are GTSNPN and SVGIG (reference sequence). The CDR3 sequence: CAWSAGYEQYF. The CDR3 coding sequence is TGTGCCTGGAGCGCAGGGTACGAGCAGTACTTC. The variable domain in full, completed from reference TRBV30 and TRBJ2-7, reads SQTIHQWPATLVQPVGSPLSLECTVEGTSNPNLYWYRQAAGRGLQLLFYSVGIGQISSEVPQNLSASRPQDRQFILSSKKLLLSDSGFYLCAWSAGYEQYFGPGTRLTVT.

The gene calls are TRBV11-2 and TRBJ2-1; no definite D call. There are 16 residues in the CDR3. Trimming left V 5 bases short and J 4 bases short, with 18 bases between. Germline CDR1 SGHAT, CDR2 FQNNGV. The CDR3 coding sequence is TGTGCCAGCAGCAACATCAGCAATATAAAGTACAATGAGCAGTTCTTC. It codes for CASSNISNIKYNEQFF.

The V gene is TRBV11-3, the J gene TRBJ2-3; D is unclear. Germline loops: CDR1 SGHNT, CDR2 YENEEA. The CDR3 contains 14 residues. Between the trimmed V and J ends, which lost 3 bases and 4 bases, there was a span of 11 bases. CDR3 DNA: TGTGCCAGCAGCTTCCGCTCATTAGCAGATACGCAGTATTTT. Translated: CASSFRSLADTQYF.

This clone is a singleton in its sample. The CDR3 here is CASSPPGVALEQYF. The DNA of the CDR3 is TGTGCCAGCTCACCTCCAGGGGTAGCTTTAGAGCAGTACTTC. This chain joins TRBV18 and TRBJ2-7; tentatively, D is TRBD1 (6 bases). CDR1 is KGHSH and CDR2 is LQKENI in the germline V gene. The CDR3 covers 14 residues. V lost 3 bases to trimming and J lost 7 bases, with 16 bases between them.

Written as DNA, the CDR3 is TGTGCCAGCAGCCAACCGGGAGAGAGGAACGAAAAACTGTTTTTT. This codes for CASSQPGERNEKLFF. The gene calls are TRBV5-4 and TRBJ1-4; D remains ambiguous. CDR1 and CDR2 (germline): SGHNT, YYREEE (reference sequence). The CDR3 has 15 amino acids. V was pared by 4 bases and J by 8 bases, with 18 bases between.

The chain uses TRBV5-1 and TRBJ2-7, with 7 nucleotides matching TRBD1. This CDR3 spans 16 amino acids. Germline lookup yields CDR1 SGHRS and CDR2 YFSETQ. V was pared by 1 base and J by 6 bases, with 13 bases of the junction left unmatched. CDR3 sequence (DNA): TGCGCCAGCAGCTTGCGTGCCGGGACAGCGGAGTTCGAGCAGTACTTC. As protein: CASSLRAGTAEFEQYF.

The CDR3 here is CASSPTGLAGAFADTQYF. As DNA, the CDR3 is TGTGCCAGCTCACCAACAGGATTAGCGGGAGCGTTTGCAGATACGCAGTATTTT. The chain combines TRBV18 with TRBJ2-3; 9 nucleotides agree with TRBD2. This CDR3 comprises 18 residues. V lost 2 bases, J lost 4 bases, and 13 bases stayed unmatched. The germline CDR1 and CDR2 sequences are KGHSH and LQKENI.

V gene TRBV5-1 combines with J gene TRBJ2-6; unclear D gene. The germline V gene encodes CDR1 SGHRS and CDR2 YFSETQ. Trimming stripped 3 bases from V and 0 bases from J, with 7 bases between. The CDR3 has 15 residues. CDR3 protein: CASSSLSSGANVLTF. The CDR3 nucleotides are TGCGCCAGCAGCTCTCTGAGCTCTGGGGCCAACGTCCTGACTTTC. The whole variable domain, remainder taken from reference TRBV5-1 and TRBJ2-6, is KAGVTQTPRYLIKTRGQQVTLSCSPISGHRSVSWYQQTPGQGLQFLFEYFSETQRNKGNFPGRFSGRQFSNSRSEMNVSTLELGDSALYLCASSSLSSGANVLTFGAGSRLTVL.

V usage is TRBV13 and J usage is TRBJ2-3; D remains unclear. V lost 1 base, J lost 2 bases, and 10 bases lay in between. The V gene's germline CDR1 is PRHDT and CDR2 FYEKMQ (reference sequence). The CDR3 has 15 residues. CDR3 sequence reads: CASSLVQDNTDTQYF. The CDR3 nucleotides are TGTGCCAGCAGCTTAGTACAAGACAACACAGATACGCAGTATTTT.

The V and J genes are TRBV6-1 and TRBJ1-5; D remains ambiguous. V was pared by 0 bases and J by 6 bases, with 12 bases between. The CDR3 runs to 15 residues. Per the germline V gene, CDR1 is MNHNS and CDR2 is SASEGT. CDR3 protein: CASSEAGRYGQPQHF. The CDR3 region has the DNA TGTGCCAGCAGTGAAGCGGGGAGATACGGTCAGCCCCAGCATTTT.

This clone was counted once. This specimen includes other DNA sequences encoding the same CDR3. The chain combines TRBV7-9 with TRBJ2-2, with a tentative D call TRBD1 (7 bases). The germline gives CDR1 SEHNR, CDR2 FQNEAQ (reference sequence). This CDR3 has 15 residues. Trimming pared 1 base from V and 6 bases from J, leaving 12 bases between. The CDR3 DNA follows: TGTGCCAGCAGCTTAGGACAGGGAGGTTCCGGGGAGCTGTTTTTT. It translates to CASSLGQGGSGELFF.

The J gene is TRBJ1-1, the V gene TRBV10-3, with TRBD1 matching over 10 bases. The V gene's germline CDR1 is ENHRY and CDR2 SYGVKD. The CDR3 is 15 amino acids. The trim removed 6 bases at V and 5 bases at J, leaving 9 bases unmatched. CDR3 residues: CAISGDRGPDTEAFF. DNA of the CDR3: TGTGCCATCAGCGGGGACAGGGGACCGGATACTGAAGCTTTCTTT.

This chain links TRBV6-5 with TRBJ1-4; D uncertain. Germline V lookup: CDR1 MNHEY, CDR2 SVGAGI. This CDR3 is 14 amino acids long. The V and J ends lost 9 bases and 2 bases respectively, with 13 bases between them. CDR3 sequence reads: CASSLGFTNEKLFF. CDR3 in DNA: TGTGCCAGTTCACTTGGTTTTACTAATGAAAAACTGTTTTTT.